This T cell receptor beta chain derives from a study of neurological immune-mediated disorders. Time point in this sample: longitudinal time-point 3. cDNA synthesis was performed by 5'RACE with 10-nucleotide random UMIs. TCRdb processed the 5' RACE reads anew with MiXCR; each CDR3 protein has one entry. Among roughly 50,000 distinct CDR3 sequences listed, approximately 11% were seen once. This clonotype was seen ten or more times. Deletions cut 5 bases from V and 6 bases from J, with 10 bases between. Germline CDR1 DFQATT, CDR2 SNEGSKA (reference sequence). This CDR3 has 11 residues. This chain joins TRBV20-1 and TRBJ1-1, with a weak D call TRBD1 (5 bases). Input material: PBMCs. This sequence was found in a male donor with HTLV-1-associated myelopathy (HAM/TSP). The CDR3 loop reads CSAWDVAEAFF. CDR3 in DNA: TGCAGTGCTTGGGACGTAGCTGAAGCTTTCTTT.